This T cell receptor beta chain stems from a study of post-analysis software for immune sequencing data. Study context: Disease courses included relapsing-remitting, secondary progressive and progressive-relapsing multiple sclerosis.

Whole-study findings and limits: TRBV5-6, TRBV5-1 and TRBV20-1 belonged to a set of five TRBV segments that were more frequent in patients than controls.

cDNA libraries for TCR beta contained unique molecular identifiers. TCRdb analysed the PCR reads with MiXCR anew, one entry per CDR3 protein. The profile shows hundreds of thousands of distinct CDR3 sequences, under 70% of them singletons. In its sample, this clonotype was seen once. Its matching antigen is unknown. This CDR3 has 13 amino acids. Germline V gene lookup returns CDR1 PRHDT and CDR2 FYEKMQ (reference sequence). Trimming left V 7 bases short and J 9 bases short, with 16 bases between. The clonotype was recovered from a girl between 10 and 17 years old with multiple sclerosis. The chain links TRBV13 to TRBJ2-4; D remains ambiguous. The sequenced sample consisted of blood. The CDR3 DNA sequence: TGTGCCAGCACCTCCCTGGGAAGAGGCATTCAGTACTTC. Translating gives CASTSLGRGIQYF.